The next 7 T cell receptor beta chains were all read from a single sample in a study of graft-versus-host responses after intestinal transplantation. No antigen has been identified for these receptors. Clones were read by immunoSEQ multiplex PCR, and TCRdb kept only the in-frame ones, dropping some. The data show about 110,000 clones, about 91% seen once. This material consisted of unstimulated CD4+ T cells sorted from spleen or lymph node cells, taken before transplant. Receptors were obtained from a human donor who was the organ donor for an intestinal transplant.

To note about this clone: Mismatch with germline at one junction end may stem from a read error. V and J are TRBV19 and TRBJ2-1, with TRBD2 matching over 7 bases. Germline assignment: CDR1 LNHDA and CDR2 SQIVND (reference sequence). The CDR3 totals 18 residues. The CDR3 DNA sequence: TGTACCAGTAGTATAGAGGGAGGGGCCGTAAGCTCCTACAATGAGCAGTTCTTC. As protein: CTSSIEGGAVSSYNEQFF.

This rearrangement joins TRBV12-5 to TRBJ2-3, with D unclear. The length of the CDR3 is 15 residues. CDR1 LGHNT and CDR2 FRNRAP come from the germline V gene. Trimming shortened V by 2 bases and J by 0 bases, and 9 bases separated the two germline ends. The CDR3 sequence: CASGLRFTSTDTQYF. CDR3 nucleotide sequence: TGTGCTAGTGGTTTGCGGTTTACTAGCACAGATACGCAGTATTTT.

A single count supports this clone. The chain is built from TRBV6-5 and TRBJ2-7; the D gene is possibly TRBD1 (6 bases). Germline V gene data show CDR1 as MNHEY and CDR2 as SVGAGI. The CDR3 length is 13 residues. Trimming took 6 bases from V and 5 from J, leaving 14 bases between them. This CDR3 reads CASRVGQLHEQYF. The CDR3 DNA is TGTGCCAGCAGAGTTGGACAGTTACACGAGCAGTACTTC.

A few counts support this clone. The chain joins TRBV5-5 to TRBJ1-3; D unclear. CDR3 size: 14 residues. V was clipped by 4 bases and J by 4 bases, with 12 bases between them. From germline, CDR1 is SGHKS and CDR2 YYEKEE (reference sequence). As DNA, the CDR3 is TGTGCCAGCAGCGCCGAGGGCGTCGGAAACACCATATATTTT. This gives the protein CASSAEGVGNTIYF.

The V and J genes are TRBV29-1 and TRBJ2-7; a possible D gene is TRBD1 (5 bases). This CDR3 spans 12 amino acids. Trimming took 2 bases from V and 3 from J, leaving 8 bases between them. Germline values: CDR1 SQVTM, CDR2 ANQGSEA. Here the CDR3 DNA reads TGCAGCGTTGAACGCGACAGCTACGAGCAGTACTTC. Residues: CSVERDSYEQYF.

J is TRBJ1-2 and V is TRBV30, with 11 bases lining up with TRBD1. Germline loops: CDR1 GTSNPN, CDR2 SVGIG (reference sequence). The V segment lost 3 bases and the J segment 4 bases; nucleotides outside the gene matches: 7. CDR3 size: 15 residues. For the CDR3, the DNA is TGTGCCTGGAGCCCGGACAGGGGGCTTATCTATGGCTACACCTTC. Translating gives CAWSPDRGLIYGYTF.

This sequence joins TRBV29-1 and TRBJ1-1; D not certain. V was pared by 7 bases and J by 0 bases, with 9 bases between. Looked up from germline, CDR1 is SQVTM and CDR2 is ANQGSEA. This CDR3 has 12 amino acids. The CDR3 spells CSAARVNTEAFF. The CDR3 bases are TGCAGCGCCGCAAGGGTGAACACTGAAGCTTTCTTT.